This TCR beta chain stems from a study of blood T cell repertoires in COVID-19. Study processing details: Estimated nucleated cell counts came from reference gene primer amplification. Sequenced by immunoSEQ multiplex PCR; TCRdb stores in-frame clones only, minus some. The V and J calls and clone size are taken from that table; D and trimming were inferred from the DNA. The sample yields tens of thousands of clones, 91% seen once. Germline V gene data show CDR1 as SGDLS and CDR2 as YYNGEE. V dropped 1 base and J dropped 4 bases, with 10 bases sitting between them. This CDR3 contains 14 residues. The TCR originated in a man between 60 and 75 years old with acute or convalescent COVID-19. The chain joins TRBV9 to TRBJ2-3; possible D gene TRBD1, 5 bases. Material: peripheral blood. In DNA, the CDR3 is TGTGCCAGCAGCGTAACAGGCCCCCCAGATACGCAGTATTTT. Translating it yields CASSVTGPPDTQYF.